A single sample is the source of the 17 T cell receptor beta chains below, sequenced in a study of CD8+ T cells in alopecia areata. RNA, once extracted, was reverse transcribed into cDNA for use as the sequencing template. Data came from immunoSEQ multiplex PCR; TCRdb stores just in-frame clones and leaves some out. The sample consists of approximately 65,000 clones, 46% of them appearing once. Noted treatment: oral pan-JAK inhibitor, 5-10 mg twice daily. Specimen: CD8+ T cells sorted from blood, collected around week 36, from a patient treated with tofacitinib. All receptors come from a human donor with alopecia areata.

The chain carries TRBV7-2 and TRBJ1-5; 7 positions agree with TRBD1. There are 15 residues in the CDR3. Trimming cost V 6 bases and J 0 bases; bases outside gene matches: 5. Germline values: CDR1 SGHTA, CDR2 FQGNSA. The CDR3 nucleotides read TGTGCCAGCAGAGAGACAGGGAGTAGCAATCAGCCCCAGCATTTT. It encodes CASRETGSSNQPQHF.

The gene calls are TRBV6-5 and TRBJ1-4, with D unresolved. Germline CDR1 reads MNHEY; CDR2 reads SVGAGI. V gave up 2 bases and J gave up 12 bases, with 10 bases separating them. This CDR3 spans 12 amino acids. DNA of the CDR3: TGTGCCAGCAGTTACGACCAAAGAGAACTGTTTTTT. This encodes CASSYDQRELFF.

The V and J genes are TRBV7-9 and TRBJ2-5; tentatively, D is TRBD1 (6 bases). The V gene's germline CDR1 is SEHNR and CDR2 FQNEAQ (reference sequence). This CDR3 region has 14 residues. V was trimmed by 6 bases and J by 0 bases, leaving 11 bases between them. The CDR3 reads CASRHGQYQETQYF. CDR3 nucleotide sequence: TGTGCCAGCAGACATGGACAGTACCAAGAGACCCAGTACTTC.

The rearrangement links TRBV29-1 to TRBJ1-1, with D unclear. Germline lookup yields CDR1 SQVTM and CDR2 ANQGSEA. The length of the CDR3 is 13 residues. This chain's CDR3 is CTLEVLPSTEAFF. CDR3 nucleotide sequence: TGCACCCTTGAGGTTCTTCCTTCCACTGAAGCTTTCTTT.

V is TRBV13 and J is TRBJ1-2; D not certain. V was clipped by 0 bases and J by 2 bases, with 16 bases between them. CDR3 size: 17 residues. CDR1 and CDR2 from the germline V gene are PRHDT and FYEKMQ (reference sequence). The CDR3 DNA reads TGTGCCAGCAGCTTAGGAATCCTGGACGCAAGAAACTATGGCTACACCTTC. It codes for CASSLGILDARNYGYTF.

The chain is built from TRBV19 and TRBJ2-7; the match to TRBD1 covers 8 bases. The CDR3 consists of 16 residues. V lost 2 bases, J lost 1 base, and 7 bases stayed unmatched. Looked up from germline, CDR1 is LNHDA and CDR2 is SQIVND (reference sequence). The CDR3 region is CASSIQTGVPSYEQYF. The CDR3, as DNA: TGTGCCAGTAGTATACAGACAGGGGTGCCTTCCTACGAGCAGTACTTC. Full variable domain (outside the CDR3, taken from reference TRBV19 and TRBJ2-7): DGGITQSPKYLFRKEGQNVTLSCEQNLNHDAMYWYRQDPGQGLRLIYYSQIVNDFQKGDIAEGYSVSREKKESFPLTVTSAQKNPTAFYLCASSIQTGVPSYEQYFGPGTRLTVT.

In this sample, this clone turned up a few times. CDR3 sequence reads: CAWGETGATYGYTF. The CDR3 region has the DNA TGTGCCTGGGGAGAGACAGGGGCGACCTATGGCTACACCTTC. The chain uses TRBV30 and TRBJ1-2; 8 bases line up with TRBD1. The CDR3 has 14 amino acids. V was clipped by 5 bases and J by 4 bases; unmatched bases: 9. Germline CDR1 is GTSNPN and CDR2 is SVGIG (reference sequence).

This clone turned up a few times. Germline is not matched at one junction end, which may reflect a read error. The CDR3 DNA reads TGCGCCAGCAGCCAAGAACCCAGCTCCTACAATGAGCAGTTCTTC. It specifies CASSQEPSSYNEQFF. The chain carries TRBV5-8 and TRBJ2-1; D is undetermined. Germline-derived CDR1 and CDR2 are SGHTS and YDEGEE. The CDR3 is 15 residues long.

This clone has only a few counts. The chain joins TRBV11-2 to TRBJ2-1; D is unresolved. CDR1 and CDR2 (germline): SGHAT, FQNNGV. There are 14 residues in the CDR3. The ends were cut back, 0 bases at V and 8 bases at J, with 11 bases in the middle. The CDR3 region has the DNA TGTGCCAGCAGCTTAGATAGGGTACATTATGAGCAGTTCTTC. Translation gives CASSLDRVHYEQFF. Full variable domain (outside the CDR3, taken from reference TRBV11-2 and TRBJ2-1): EAGVAQSPRYKIIEKRQSVAFWCNPISGHATLYWYQQILGQGPKLLIQFQNNGVVDDSQLPKDRFSAERLKGVDSTLKIQPAKLEDSAVYLCASSLDRVHYEQFFGPGTRLTVL.

This rearrangement joins TRBV15 to TRBJ2-1; unclear D gene. The CDR3 length is 12 residues. CDR1 LNHNV and CDR2 YYDKDF come from the germline V gene (reference sequence). V was cut by 1 base and J by 8 bases, with 6 bases left in between. The CDR3 DNA follows: TGTGCCACCAGCAGAGCCCGACATGAGCAGTTCTTC. Its translation: CATSRARHEQFF.

The gene calls are TRBV30 and TRBJ2-2, with unresolved D. This CDR3 contains 12 residues. In germline, CDR1 is GTSNPN, CDR2 SVGIG (reference sequence). V was clipped by 2 bases and J by 5 bases, with 6 bases between them. The CDR3 is CAWSLGTGELFF. The CDR3 coding sequence is TGTGCCTGGAGTCTAGGAACCGGGGAGCTGTTTTTT.

The chain employs TRBV29-1 and TRBJ2-1, with 10 bases matching TRBD2. CDR3 size: 14 residues. From germline, CDR1 is SQVTM and CDR2 ANQGSEA. J lost 4 bases, V lost 7 bases, and 7 bases had no gene match. CDR3 sequence reads: CSALSGRAYNEQFF. The DNA of the CDR3 is TGCAGCGCCCTGAGCGGGAGGGCTTACAATGAGCAGTTCTTC.

CDR3 sequence: CASSLIAGEDTGELFF. The CDR3 nucleotides read TGTGCCAGCAGCTTGATAGCGGGAGAGGACACCGGGGAGCTGTTTTTT. The genes are TRBV5-6 and TRBJ2-2; 9 bases are shared with TRBD2. The CDR3 has 16 residues. Germline V lookup: CDR1 SGHDT, CDR2 YYEEEE. J lost 3 bases, V lost 1 base, and 4 bases had no gene match. Full variable domain (missing parts from reference TRBV5-6 and TRBJ2-2): DAGVTQSPTHLIKTRGQQVTLRCSPKSGHDTVSWYQQALGQGPQFIFQYYEEEERQRGNFPDRFSGHQFPNYSSELNVNALLLGDSALYLCASSLIAGEDTGELFFGEGSRLTVL.

The chain links TRBV6-1 to TRBJ2-1, with D possibly TRBD2 on 5 matching bases. V gave up 5 bases and J gave up 2 bases, with 13 bases separating them. Germline CDR1 reads MNHNS; CDR2 reads SASEGT. The CDR3 sequence is 15 residues long. CDR3 loop: CASSLASNPYNEQFF. The CDR3 region has the DNA TGTGCCAGCAGTTTGGCTAGCAACCCCTACAATGAGCAGTTCTTC.

CDR3 nucleotides: TGTGCCAGCAGTTTTGGGACAGGGGAACATCAGCCCCAGCATTTT. Encoded protein: CASSFGTGEHQPQHF. The rearrangement joins TRBV28 to TRBJ1-5; 10 nucleotides line up with TRBD1. Trimming removed 3 bases from V and 5 bases from J; junction bases left unmatched: 4. CDR1 and CDR2 from the germline V gene are MDHEN and SYDVKM. This CDR3 has 15 amino acids.

This clone appeared a single time. The chain recombines TRBV7-8 with TRBJ1-3, with TRBD1 matching over 7 bases. From germline, CDR1 is SGHVS and CDR2 FQNEAQ. The CDR3 has 15 amino acids. Trimming took 3 bases from V and 2 from J; bases not matched to a gene: 4. DNA for the CDR3: TGTGCCAGCAGCTTTACCGGGACAGCTGGAAACACCATATATTTT. Protein product: CASSFTGTAGNTIYF.

The chain recombines TRBV11-2 with TRBJ1-5; a possible D gene is TRBD1 (6 bases). The V end lost 5 bases, the J end lost 3 bases, and 11 bases lay between the germline ends. The germline V gene has CDR1 SGHAT and CDR2 FQNNGV. This CDR3 has 14 residues. CDR3 sequence reads: CASSQGQHNQPQHF. The CDR3 nucleotides are TGTGCCAGCAGCCAGGGACAACACAATCAGCCCCAGCATTTT. Full variable domain (missing parts from reference TRBV11-2 and TRBJ1-5): EAGVAQSPRYKIIEKRQSVAFWCNPISGHATLYWYQQILGQGPKLLIQFQNNGVVDDSQLPKDRFSAERLKGVDSTLKIQPAKLEDSAVYLCASSQGQHNQPQHFGDGTRLSIL.